The source of this T cell receptor beta chain is a study of response to subunit inactivated influenza vaccine. This clonotype was seen a few times. The antigen remains undetermined. Study-level points and caveats: T cells newly recruited by each seasonal influenza vaccination are few, the authors suggested.

TCRdb re-derived calls from the RT-PCR reads in MiXCR, one entry per CDR3 protein. The sample comprises fewer than 700,000 distinct CDR3 sequences, approximately 13% of which are singletons, and roughly 13% rests with the top ten. From germline, CDR1 is MNHNS and CDR2 SASEGT. Trimming pared 10 bases from V and 9 bases from J, leaving 22 bases between. The CDR3 runs 14 residues. The sequencing used PBMCs from blood, collected 40 to 50 days after vaccination. V and J are TRBV6-1 and TRBJ1-5; tentatively, D is TRBD1 (6 bases). This sequence originates from a man aged 50-60 years who received an inactivated influenza vaccine. CDR3 sequence reads: CATRGGIGTTPQHF. Here the CDR3 DNA reads TGTGCCACCAGGGGAGGGATAGGTACTACGCCCCAGCATTTT.